The T cell receptor (beta chain) described here comes from a study of T-cell reconstitution after alpha-beta-depleted transplantation in children. This clonotype was seen only a few times. The V gene lost 8 bases and the J gene lost 7 bases, with 21 bases spanning the gap. This CDR3 contains 14 residues. Germline V gives CDR1 MDHEN, CDR2 SYDVKM. Researchers prepared the TCRbeta library using unique molecular identifiers, the study reports. Each CDR3 protein is one row after TCRdb ran MiXCR on the PCR reads. The repertoire holds some 280,000 distinct CDR3 sequences, about 10% seen once, with 10% in the top ten.

This TCR derives from a human donor who donated a stem cell graft to a child with SCID. Sequenced here: PBMCs from the stem cell graft donor, sampled from the stem cell graft. This sequence joins TRBV28 and TRBJ2-7; D is possibly TRBD2 (7 bases). The CDR3 DNA reads TGTGCCAGCGTGGTGGGGGGGGCGGAGAGGGAGCAGTACTTC. The encoded protein is CASVVGGAEREQYF.